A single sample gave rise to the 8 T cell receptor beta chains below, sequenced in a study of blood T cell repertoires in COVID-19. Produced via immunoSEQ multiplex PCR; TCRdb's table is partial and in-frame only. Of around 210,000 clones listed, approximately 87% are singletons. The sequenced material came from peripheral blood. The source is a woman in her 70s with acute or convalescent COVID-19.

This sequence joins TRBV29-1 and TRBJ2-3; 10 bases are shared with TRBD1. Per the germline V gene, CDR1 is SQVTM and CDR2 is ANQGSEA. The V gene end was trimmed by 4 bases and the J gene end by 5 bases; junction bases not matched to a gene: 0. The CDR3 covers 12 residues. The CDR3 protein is CSVGTGGDTQYF. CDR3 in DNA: TGCAGCGTTGGGACAGGGGGAGATACGCAGTATTTT.

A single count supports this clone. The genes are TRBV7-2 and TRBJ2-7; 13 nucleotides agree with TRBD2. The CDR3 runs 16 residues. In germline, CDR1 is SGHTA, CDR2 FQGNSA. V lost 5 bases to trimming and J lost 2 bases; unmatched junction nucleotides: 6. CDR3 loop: CASSPGTSGTTYEQYF. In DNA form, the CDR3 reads TGTGCCAGCAGCCCGGGGACTAGCGGGACCACCTACGAGCAGTACTTC.

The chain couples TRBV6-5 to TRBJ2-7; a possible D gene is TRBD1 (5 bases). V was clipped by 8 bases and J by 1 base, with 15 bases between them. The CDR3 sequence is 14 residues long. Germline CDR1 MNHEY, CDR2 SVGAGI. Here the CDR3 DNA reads TGTGCCAGCTCACGAATGCAGGGATCCTACGAGCAGTACTTC. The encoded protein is CASSRMQGSYEQYF.

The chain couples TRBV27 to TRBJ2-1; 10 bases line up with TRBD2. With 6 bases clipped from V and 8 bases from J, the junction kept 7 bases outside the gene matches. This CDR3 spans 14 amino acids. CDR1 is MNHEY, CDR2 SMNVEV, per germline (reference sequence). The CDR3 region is CASSEREGRDEQFF. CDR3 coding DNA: TGTGCCAGCAGCGAGCGGGAGGGCCGAGATGAGCAGTTCTTC.

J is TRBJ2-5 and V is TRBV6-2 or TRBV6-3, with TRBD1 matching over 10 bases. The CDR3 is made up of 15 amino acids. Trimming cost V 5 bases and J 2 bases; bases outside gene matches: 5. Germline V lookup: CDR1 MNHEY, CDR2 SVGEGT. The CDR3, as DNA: TGTGCCAGCAGTCGACAGGGGGCCTTTCAAGAGACCCAGTACTTC. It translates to CASSRQGAFQETQYF.

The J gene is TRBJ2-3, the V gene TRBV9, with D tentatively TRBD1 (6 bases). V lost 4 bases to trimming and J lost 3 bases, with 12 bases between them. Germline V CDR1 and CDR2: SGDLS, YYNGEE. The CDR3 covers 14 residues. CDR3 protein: CASSLDRGTDTQYF. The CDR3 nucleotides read TGTGCCAGCAGCTTAGATAGGGGGACAGATACGCAGTATTTT.

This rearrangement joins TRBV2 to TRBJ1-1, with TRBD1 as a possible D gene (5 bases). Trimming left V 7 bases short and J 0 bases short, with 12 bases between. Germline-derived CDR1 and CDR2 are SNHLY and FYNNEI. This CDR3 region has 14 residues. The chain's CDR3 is CASTRQTMNTEAFF. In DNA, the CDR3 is TGTGCCAGCACTAGACAGACGATGAACACTGAAGCTTTCTTT. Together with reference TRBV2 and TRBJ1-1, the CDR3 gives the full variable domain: EPEVTQTPSHQVTQMGQEVILRCVPISNHLYFYWYRQILGQKVEFLVSFYNNEISEKSEIFDDQFSVERPDGSNFTLKIRSTKLEDSAMYFCASTRQTMNTEAFFGQGTRLTVV.

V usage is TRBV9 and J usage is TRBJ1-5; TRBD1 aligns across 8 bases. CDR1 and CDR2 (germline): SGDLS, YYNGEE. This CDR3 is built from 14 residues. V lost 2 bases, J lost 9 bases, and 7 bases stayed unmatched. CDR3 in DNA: TGTGCCAGCAGCGTGGGTTCAGGGGGCTTGCCCCAGCATTTT. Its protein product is CASSVGSGGLPQHF. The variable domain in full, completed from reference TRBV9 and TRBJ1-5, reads DSGVTQTPKHLITATGQRVTLRCSPRSGDLSVYWYQQSLDQGLQFLIQYYNGEERAKGNILERFSAQQFPDLHSELNLSSLELGDSALYFCASSVGSGGLPQHFGDGTRLSIL.